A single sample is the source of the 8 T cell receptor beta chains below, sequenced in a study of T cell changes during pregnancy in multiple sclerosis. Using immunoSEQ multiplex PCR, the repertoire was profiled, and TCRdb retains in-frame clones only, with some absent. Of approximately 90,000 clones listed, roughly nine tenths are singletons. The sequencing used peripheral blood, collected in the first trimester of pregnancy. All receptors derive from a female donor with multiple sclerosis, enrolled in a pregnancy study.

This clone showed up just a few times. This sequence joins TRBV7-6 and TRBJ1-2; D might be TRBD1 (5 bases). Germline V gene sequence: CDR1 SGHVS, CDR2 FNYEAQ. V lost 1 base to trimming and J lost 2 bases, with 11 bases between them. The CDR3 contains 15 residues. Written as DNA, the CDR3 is TGTGCCAGCAGCTTAGGGGCAGGGTCGAACTATGGCTACACCTTC. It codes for CASSLGAGSNYGYTF.

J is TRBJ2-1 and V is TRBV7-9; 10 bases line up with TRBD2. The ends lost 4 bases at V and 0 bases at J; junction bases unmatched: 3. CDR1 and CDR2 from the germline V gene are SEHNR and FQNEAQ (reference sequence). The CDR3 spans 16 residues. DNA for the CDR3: TGTGCCAGCAGCTCCTTAGCGGGAGGCTCCTACAATGAGCAGTTCTTC. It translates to CASSSLAGGSYNEQFF.

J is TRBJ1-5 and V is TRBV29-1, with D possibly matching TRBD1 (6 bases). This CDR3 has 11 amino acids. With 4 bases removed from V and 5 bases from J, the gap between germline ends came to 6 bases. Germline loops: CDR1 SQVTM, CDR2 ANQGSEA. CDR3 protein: CSVGTDQPQHF. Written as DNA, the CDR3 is TGCAGCGTTGGGACAGATCAGCCCCAGCATTTT.

CDR3 coding DNA: TGTGCCAGCAGCCAAGGGGTGGGTAGCACAGATACGCAGTATTTT. Amino acids: CASSQGVGSTDTQYF. J is TRBJ2-3 and V is TRBV9; maybe TRBD1 (5 bases). The CDR3 is 15 amino acids. V lost 4 bases to trimming and J lost 0 bases, with 12 bases between them. Germline V CDR1 and CDR2: SGDLS, YYNGEE.

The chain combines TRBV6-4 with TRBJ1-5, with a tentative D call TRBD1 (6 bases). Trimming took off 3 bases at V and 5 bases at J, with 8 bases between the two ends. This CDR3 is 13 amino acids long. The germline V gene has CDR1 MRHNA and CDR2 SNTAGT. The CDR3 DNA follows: TGTGCCAGCAGTGAGGACAGTTATCAGCCCCAGCATTTT. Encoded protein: CASSEDSYQPQHF.

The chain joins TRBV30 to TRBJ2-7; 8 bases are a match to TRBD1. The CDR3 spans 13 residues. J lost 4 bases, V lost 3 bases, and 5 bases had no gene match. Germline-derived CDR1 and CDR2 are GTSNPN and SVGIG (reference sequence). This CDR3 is CAWSRDRKYEQYF. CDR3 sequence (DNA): TGTGCCTGGAGCAGGGACAGGAAATACGAGCAGTACTTC.

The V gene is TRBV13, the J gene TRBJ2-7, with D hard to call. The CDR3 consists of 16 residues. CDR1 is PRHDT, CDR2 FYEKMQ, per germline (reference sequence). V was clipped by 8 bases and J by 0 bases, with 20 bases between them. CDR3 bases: TGTGCCAGCTCAAGTCATTCTACGAGGAGCTCCTACGAGCAGTACTTC. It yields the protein CASSSHSTRSSYEQYF.

The CDR3 here is CASSLGDRKNTEAFF. CDR3 sequence (DNA): TGTGCCAGCAGCTTGGGAGACAGGAAGAACACTGAAGCTTTCTTT. The chain combines TRBV7-3 with TRBJ1-1; TRBD1 is a possible D gene (6 bases). The CDR3 has 15 amino acids. With 3 bases removed from V and 1 base from J, the gap between germline ends came to 12 bases. Germline-derived CDR1 and CDR2 are SGHTA and FQGTGA.